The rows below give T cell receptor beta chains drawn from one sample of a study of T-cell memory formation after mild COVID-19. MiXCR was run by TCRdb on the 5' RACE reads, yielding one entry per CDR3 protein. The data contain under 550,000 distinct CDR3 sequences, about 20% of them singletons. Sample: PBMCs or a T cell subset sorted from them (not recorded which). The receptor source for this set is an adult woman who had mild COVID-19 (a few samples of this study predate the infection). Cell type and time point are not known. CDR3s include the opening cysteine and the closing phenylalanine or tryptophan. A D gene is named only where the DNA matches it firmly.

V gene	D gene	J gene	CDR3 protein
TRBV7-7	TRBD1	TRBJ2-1	CASSLGTGGYGEQFF
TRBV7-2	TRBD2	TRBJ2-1	CASRSEGMRERFYEQFF
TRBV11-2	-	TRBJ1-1	CASSPSTGRPLNTEAFF
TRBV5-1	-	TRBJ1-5	CASSLGGMEPQHF
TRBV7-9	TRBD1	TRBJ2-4	CASRLLTGEVFKNIQYF
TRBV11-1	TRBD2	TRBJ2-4	CASSLTSGGLRNIQYF
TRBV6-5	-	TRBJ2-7	CASSYGAAEDEQYF
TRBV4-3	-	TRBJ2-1	CASSQDMGGAEQFF
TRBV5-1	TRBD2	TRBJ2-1	CASSLPAGAHEQFF
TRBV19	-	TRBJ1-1	CASSLTGRRTEAFF
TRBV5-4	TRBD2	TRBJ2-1	CASSAASGGGSSYNEQFF
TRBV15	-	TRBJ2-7	CATSRDRGLSEQYF
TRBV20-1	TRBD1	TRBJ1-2	CSARERGTGNYGYTF
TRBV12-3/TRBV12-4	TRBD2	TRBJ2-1	CASSPTPSGRADEQFF
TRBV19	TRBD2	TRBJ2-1	CASSMLAGLYNEQFF
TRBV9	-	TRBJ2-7	CASSSGGRDSTYEQYF
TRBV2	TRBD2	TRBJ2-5	CASRLTSGQETQYF
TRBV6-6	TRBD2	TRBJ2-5	CASIQSGGSQETQYF
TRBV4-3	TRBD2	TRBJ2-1	CASSQASGVIYYNEQFF
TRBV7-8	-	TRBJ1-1	CASSQDRAPVEAFF
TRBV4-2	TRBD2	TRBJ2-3	CASSQAGGRPDTQYF
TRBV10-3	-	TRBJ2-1	CAISTRRGSNEQFF
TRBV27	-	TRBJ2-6	CASVSGANVLTF
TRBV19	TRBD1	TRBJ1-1	CASTPGGARGKRAFF
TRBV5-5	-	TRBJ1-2	CASSLVTDTNYGYTF
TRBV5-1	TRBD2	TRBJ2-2	CASSTTSGGALVGSGELFF
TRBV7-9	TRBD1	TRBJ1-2	CASSSGTDGYTF
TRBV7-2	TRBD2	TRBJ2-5	CASRSSGLAGVGKTQYF
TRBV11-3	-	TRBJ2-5	CASSMSRGQETQYF
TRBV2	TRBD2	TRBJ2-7	CASPPFLRGASGRYEQYF
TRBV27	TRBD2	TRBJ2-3	CASRSLRVAGTTDTQYF